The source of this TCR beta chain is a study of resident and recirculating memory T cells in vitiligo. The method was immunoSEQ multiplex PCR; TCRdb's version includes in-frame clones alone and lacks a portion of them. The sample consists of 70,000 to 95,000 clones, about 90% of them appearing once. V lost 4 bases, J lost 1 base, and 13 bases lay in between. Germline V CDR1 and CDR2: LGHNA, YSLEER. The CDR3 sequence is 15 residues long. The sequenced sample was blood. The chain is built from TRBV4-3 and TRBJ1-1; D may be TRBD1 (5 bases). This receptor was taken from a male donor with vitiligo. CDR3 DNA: TGCGCCAGCAGCCGGGGGGACGGTCAGAACACTGAAGCTTTCTTT. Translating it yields CASSRGDGQNTEAFF.